These 2 T cell receptor beta chains were all obtained from the same sample, sequenced in a study of cytomegalovirus exposure and HLA in healthy donors. It was with 60 Vbeta and 13 Jbeta primers that the PCR ran. Data came from immunoSEQ multiplex PCR; TCRdb stores just in-frame clones and leaves some out. The table has 95,000 to 150,000 clones, over 65% seen once; the top ten hold approximately 6.5%. The sequenced material came from PBMCs. The receptor source for this set is a middle-aged woman in good health and CMV-seronegative.

The rearrangement links TRBV7-3 to TRBJ2-5, with 11 nucleotides matching TRBD1. Germline V lookup: CDR1 SGHTA, CDR2 FQGTGA. J gave up 1 base and V 4 bases, and 5 bases lay outside the gene matches. The CDR3 is 16 residues long. CDR3 loop: CASSSGTGGLQETQYF. The CDR3, as DNA: TGTGCCAGCAGCTCAGGGACAGGGGGACTCCAAGAGACCCAGTACTTC.

The gene calls are TRBV5-6 and TRBJ1-2; D is uncertain. CDR3 length equals 11 residues. Deletions cut 4 bases from V and 6 bases from J, with 7 bases between. Germline V lookup: CDR1 SGHDT, CDR2 YYEEEE. The CDR3 DNA follows: TGTGCCAGCAGCCAGATCGATGGCTACACCTTC. This encodes CASSQIDGYTF.